This TCR beta chain emerged from a study of shared clonotypes between healthy human individuals. Study-wide background: Each donor contributed plates that comprised three CD4 naive, three CD4 memory, two CD8 naive and one CD8 memory. Study-level findings and limits: Genetic and exposure-history diversity was limited by the small donor number.

For this clone: What it recognizes is unknown. Other DNA sequences in this specimen translate into the identical CDR3.

Trimming left V 2 bases short and J 1 base short, with 7 bases between. This CDR3 region has 14 residues. The germline V gene has CDR1 SGHRS and CDR2 YFSETQ. The test was conducted at deep level. Repertoires were generated with immunoSEQ multiplex PCR, while TCRdb's copy carries only in-frame clones and drops some. The sample yields over a million clones, around 97% seen once. The sequencing sample was made of naive CD4+ T cells sorted from blood. The subset: CD45RA+ positively selected. This TCR came from a man aged 25 to 40 in good health. V usage is TRBV5-1 and J usage is TRBJ1-5; no clear D. The CDR3 spells CASSLGSSNQPQHF. The DNA for the CDR3 is TGCGCCAGCAGCTTAGGGTCGAGCAATCAGCCCCAGCATTTT. Full variable domain (outside the CDR3, taken from reference TRBV5-1 and TRBJ1-5): KAGVTQTPRYLIKTRGQQVTLSCSPISGHRSVSWYQQTPGQGLQFLFEYFSETQRNKGNFPGRFSGRQFSNSRSEMNVSTLELGDSALYLCASSLGSSNQPQHFGDGTRLSIL.